There are many counts of the clone carrying this T cell receptor beta chain. Its antigen is unidentified. The data are from a study of T cells after yellow fever vaccination. Germline V gene sequence: CDR1 DFQATT, CDR2 SNEGSKA (reference sequence). CDR3 length equals 14 residues. The V and J ends lost 6 bases and 7 bases respectively, with 18 bases between them. Findings and caveats of the study: Compared with primary, the secondary response was weaker and peaked at day 5, not 15.

5'RACE template switching generated TCR cDNA, adding a universal primer site and UMIs. TCRdb passed the 5' RACE reads through MiXCR, listing each CDR3 protein once. Altogether over 150,000 distinct CDR3 sequences are present, approximately 6% being singletons, with the ten largest covering nearly 3%. The specimen was CD4+ T cells sorted from PBMCs, collected on the day of the first yellow fever vaccination. The J gene is TRBJ2-2, the V gene TRBV20-1; either TRBD1 or TRBD2 may fit D (6 bases each). The receptor was isolated from a man aged 18 to 30 who received the YFV17D yellow fever vaccine. The CDR3 loop is CSALSLGGNGELFF. The CDR3 DNA sequence: TGCAGTGCCCTCTCCCTAGGGGGGAACGGGGAGCTGTTTTTT.